The 24 T cell receptor beta chains presented below share a single source sample, sequenced in a study of blood T cells in healthy people across ages. A J-beta primer mix and a sample-barcoded 5' primer were used in a second PCR of roughly 7 to 12 cycles. TCRdb recomputed calls from the 5' RACE reads with MiXCR, one row per CDR3 protein. The sample has roughly 650,000 distinct CDR3 sequences, about 32% seen once. The sequenced sample was blood. The receptors were sampled from a woman at least 80 years old in good health.

This sequence joins TRBV5-6 and TRBJ2-2; a possible D gene is TRBD2 (6 bases). The ends were cut back, 5 bases at V and 4 bases at J, with 21 bases in the middle. Germline V gene data show CDR1 as SGHDT and CDR2 as YYEEEE. The CDR3 is 17 residues long. This CDR3 reads CASSSSPGLITTGELFF. As DNA, the CDR3 is TGTGCCAGCAGTTCGTCGCCGGGACTCATCACCACCGGGGAGCTGTTTTTT.

This clonotype was counted many times. The rearrangement joins TRBV12-3 or TRBV12-4 to TRBJ2-7; 9 bases agree with TRBD2. CDR3 length equals 17 residues. J lost 7 bases, V lost 3 bases, and 16 bases had no gene match. The chain's CDR3 is CASSFERGAGVGSEQYF. CDR3 DNA: TGTGCCAGCAGTTTCGAGCGGGGGGCCGGGGTTGGATCGGAGCAGTACTTC.

The V call is TRBV21-1, the J call TRBJ1-5; the table's D call TRBD1 went unverified against the DNA. TRBV21-1 has pseudogene status. The CDR3 extends over 17 amino acids. The CDR3, as DNA: TGTGCCAGCAGCGCAGGGGGGTGTAGGGGAGGAGATCAGCCCCAGCATTTT. Residues: CASSAGGCRGGDQPQHF.

This clonotype was counted many times. The gene calls are TRBV7-9 and TRBJ2-1, with 11 nucleotides matching TRBD2. CDR1 and CDR2 from the germline V gene are SEHNR and FQNEAQ (reference sequence). Unmatched junction bases numbered 8, after V lost 5 bases and J lost 8 bases. The CDR3 is made up of 15 amino acids. CDR3 coding DNA: TGTGCCAGCAGCATGGTAGCGGGGGGGCTGGATGAGCAGTTCTTC. This gives the protein CASSMVAGGLDEQFF.

A word on this clonotype: A far larger clone differs by one base, so this is likely a read error. The chain recombines TRBV28 with TRBJ2-1; D uncertain. The CDR3 length is 11 residues. Germline CDR1 and CDR2: MDHEN and SYDVKM. As DNA, the CDR3 is TGTGCCAGCAGTTCCCGGAATGAGCACTTCTTC. It specifies CASSSRNEHFF.

As for this clonotype: A much larger clone is a single base away; this may be a read error. V gene TRBV6-2 or TRBV6-3 combines with J gene TRBJ1-2; the D is unclear. The CDR3 is 16 amino acids. CDR1 and CDR2 from the germline V gene are MNHEY and SVGEGT. This CDR3 is CASSYSIRTANHGYTF. The CDR3 coding sequence is TGTGCCAGCAGTTACTCTATCCGGACGGCTAACCATGGCTACACCTTC.

The V gene is TRBV7-2, the J gene TRBJ2-2, with TRBD2 matching over 9 bases. This CDR3 comprises 16 residues. V dropped 5 bases and J dropped 6; count of bases not matched to a gene: 10. Germline V gene sequence: CDR1 SGHTA, CDR2 FQGNSA. The DNA for the CDR3 is TGTGCCAGCAGCCCGCTAGCGGGGCTCTCAGCCGGGGAGCTGTTTTTT. It codes for CASSPLAGLSAGELFF.

This clonotype turned up a few times. Germline and junction disagree at one end, which may indicate a read error. The chain employs TRBV25-1 and TRBJ1-3; the D is unclear. CDR1 is MGHDK and CDR2 is SYGVNS in the germline V gene. The CDR3 is 12 amino acids. CDR3 nucleotides: TGTGCCAGCGTGAGCTCTGGAAGCACCACATATTTT. Its translation: CASVSSGSTTYF.

Many counts were recorded for this clonotype. The genes are TRBV25-1 and TRBJ1-2; D is undetermined. V lost 1 base and J 2 bases, leaving 11 bases between the germline ends. The V gene's germline CDR1 is MGHDK and CDR2 SYGVNS. The CDR3 is 15 residues long. The CDR3 nucleotides are TGTGCCAGCAGTGAATGGGAGGTCATGAACTATGGCTACACCTTC. This codes for CASSEWEVMNYGYTF.

Comments on this clonotype: A read error may produce the germline difference seen at one junction end. The genes are TRBV7-2 and TRBJ1-2; D gene unclear. The length of the CDR3 is 13 residues. CDR1 and CDR2 (germline): SGHTA, FQGNSA. CDR3 amino acids: CTSSPSYGYGYTF. CDR3 coding DNA: TGTACTAGCAGCCCCAGCTATGGCTATGGCTACACCTTC. Complete variable domain (other parts from reference TRBV7-2 and TRBJ1-2): GAGVSQSPSNKVTEKGKDVELRCDPISGHTALYWYRQSLGQGLEFLIYFQGNSAPDKSGLPSDRFSAERTGGSVSTLTIQRTQQEDSAVYLCTSSPSYGYGYTFGSGTRLTVV.

V gene TRBV10-3 combines with J gene TRBJ2-3; TRBD2 agrees at 7 bases. There are 13 residues in the CDR3. After removal of 3 bases from V and 8 bases from J, the junction contained 5 bases not matched to a gene. Germline V CDR1 and CDR2: ENHRY, SYGVKD. CDR3 DNA sequence: TGTGCCATCAGTGAAAAGGGCGGGAGTACGCAGTATTTT. Translated: CAISEKGGSTQYF.

The chain recombines TRBV7-9 with TRBJ2-7; D might be TRBD2 (5 bases). CDR3 length equals 14 residues. Germline lookup yields CDR1 SEHNR and CDR2 FQNEAQ (reference sequence). Trimming cost V 2 bases and J 4 bases, with 12 bases left between them. The CDR3 nucleotides are TGTGCCAGCAGCTTATCATACGGGATGTACGAGCAGTACTTC. Translating it yields CASSLSYGMYEQYF.

The chain links TRBV7-3 to TRBJ2-7; D tentatively fits TRBD1 or TRBD2 (5 bases each). This CDR3 is built from 14 residues. Germline values: CDR1 SGHTA, CDR2 FQGTGA. V shed 2 bases and J shed 7 bases, with 15 bases lying between them. CDR3 DNA: TGTGCCAGCAGCTTAGGTTCTGAGTGGGGGGAGCAGTACTTC. Translating it yields CASSLGSEWGEQYF.

At least ten counts were recorded for this clonotype. The rearrangement joins TRBV5-1 to TRBJ2-3; TRBD2 aligns across 7 bases. CDR1 is SGHRS, CDR2 YFSETQ, per germline. V shed 6 bases and J 1 base; nucleotides not matched to a gene: 2. The CDR3 consists of 13 residues. The CDR3, as DNA: TGCGCCAGCAAGGCGGGGGGCACAGATACGCAGTATTTT. This translates into CASKAGGTDTQYF.

This clonotype was detected ten times or more. This chain uses TRBV15 with TRBJ2-1, with D possibly being TRBD1 (5 bases). The CDR3 runs to 16 residues. Germline V gene data show CDR1 as LNHNV and CDR2 as YYDKDF (reference sequence). The V end was cut by 7 bases, the J end by 6 bases, with 22 bases between. The CDR3 region is CATTGNQGLKSNEQFF. The CDR3 DNA sequence: TGTGCCACCACCGGCAATCAGGGATTAAAATCCAATGAGCAGTTCTTC.

As regards this clonotype: One end of the junction fails to match germline, which may point to a read error. The V gene is TRBV12-3 or TRBV12-4, the J gene TRBJ2-3; TRBD2 matches at 8 bases. This CDR3 is 15 amino acids long. The CDR3 DNA is TGTGCCAGCAGCTTGACTAGCGCGGGAGCAGATGCGCAGTATTTT. Translation gives CASSLTSAGADAQYF.

To note about this clonotype: This clone may be a read error of a much larger clone one base away. V usage is TRBV15 and J usage is TRBJ2-7; the D gene is possibly TRBD1 (5 bases). Trimming took off 9 bases at V and 5 bases at J, with 20 bases between the two ends. Germline V gene data show CDR1 as LNHNV and CDR2 as YYDKDF (reference sequence). CDR3 length equals 14 residues. The DNA for the CDR3 is TGTGCCACTTCTCGGAAGGGGAATTGGGACGAGCAGTACTTC. It codes for CATSRKGNWDEQYF.

This clonotype was seen more than once but under ten times. Just one base apart from a much larger clone, this may be a read error. This chain connects TRBV20-1 to TRBJ2-5; 12 nucleotides line up with TRBD2. The V and J ends lost 4 bases and 11 bases, in that order; junction bases with no gene match: 14. The CDR3 has 15 residues. Germline loops: CDR1 DFQATT, CDR2 SNEGSKA (reference sequence). The CDR3 bases are TGCAGTGCTATCGGACTAGCGGGGTTAACGAATGAGCAGTACTTC. It encodes CSAIGLAGLTNEQYF.

The gene calls are TRBV20-1 and TRBJ2-7; D unresolved. In germline, CDR1 is DFQATT, CDR2 SNEGSKA (reference sequence). This CDR3 has 14 residues. Trimming took 6 bases from V and 2 from J, leaving 17 bases between them. The CDR3 DNA reads TGCAGTGCCGACGTCGGGCGCGGTACCTACGAGCAGTACTTC. Amino acids: CSADVGRGTYEQYF.

This clonotype was seen repeatedly, ten times or more. The chain has TRBV20-1 and TRBJ1-2, with D tentatively TRBD1 (5 bases). Trimming removed 6 bases at V and 4 bases at J, with 15 bases between. Germline-derived CDR1 and CDR2 are DFQATT and SNEGSKA (reference sequence). The CDR3 covers 13 residues. CDR3 DNA: TGCAGTGCCGACTCTAGGGGACTCTATGGCTACACCTTC. Its protein product is CSADSRGLYGYTF.

The chain joins TRBV5-6 to TRBJ2-7, with D possibly being TRBD1 or TRBD2 (7 bases each). V was pared by 5 bases and J by 5 bases, with 17 bases between. Germline loops: CDR1 SGHDT, CDR2 YYEEEE. This CDR3 has 14 amino acids. The CDR3 nucleotides read TGTGCCAGCAGGCAACAGGGGAGGGTCGACGAGCAGTACTTC. This codes for CASRQQGRVDEQYF.

This clonotype was detected many times. The rearrangement links TRBV4-2 to TRBJ1-4, with a weak D call TRBD1 (5 bases). The CDR3 runs to 16 residues. From germline, CDR1 is LGHNA and CDR2 YNFKEQ. V was trimmed by 4 bases and J by 0 bases, leaving 12 bases between them. As DNA, the CDR3 is TGTGCCAGCAGCCCCCACCGGGGGGCAACTAATGAAAAACTGTTTTTT. Protein: CASSPHRGATNEKLFF.

V gene TRBV20-1 combines with J gene TRBJ2-5, with D tentatively TRBD2 (5 bases). The DNA end is a closer match to TRBJ2-7, so the J assignment may be wrong. Germline V gene lookup returns CDR1 DFQATT and CDR2 SNEGSKA (reference sequence). CDR3 length: 13 amino acids. Written as DNA, the CDR3 is TGCAGTGCGAGGACGGGGTACGATTACGAGCAGTACTTC. Protein: CSARTGYDYEQYF.

This clonotype appeared many times. This chain connects TRBV7-9 to TRBJ2-1; 7 bases are a match to TRBD1. This CDR3 is built from 18 residues. With V trimmed by 10 bases and J by 1 base, 19 bases remained unmatched. Per the germline V gene, CDR1 is SEHNR and CDR2 is FQNEAQ (reference sequence). The DNA for the CDR3 is TGTGCCACCTCATCTCAAAGCCGGGACAGACCTTCCTACAATGAGCAGTTCTTC. Encoded protein: CATSSQSRDRPSYNEQFF.